Each of the 27 T cell receptor beta chains below was sequenced from the same sample in a study of blood T cell repertoires in COVID-19. The data were produced by immunoSEQ multiplex PCR, yet TCRdb's version contains in-frame clones alone and is incomplete. The table lists about 210,000 clones, around 86% of them singletons. The source material was PBMCs or T cells enriched from blood (not recorded which). These receptors all stem from a man aged 25-45 years in a cohort exposed to, infected with or recovered from COVID-19 (not recorded which).

V is TRBV5-1 and J is TRBJ2-6; D possibly corresponds to TRBD1 (6 bases). The V and J ends lost 0 bases and 0 bases respectively, with 13 bases between them. Germline-derived CDR1 and CDR2 are SGHRS and YFSETQ. CDR3 length: 18 residues. The CDR3 bases are TGCGCCAGCAGCTTGGTAATCGGACAGTACTCTGGGGCCAACGTCCTGACTTTC. It encodes CASSLVIGQYSGANVLTF.

This clone was detected once. The chain recombines TRBV28 with TRBJ1-1, with D uncertain. Looked up from germline, CDR1 is MDHEN and CDR2 is SYDVKM. The CDR3 is 17 residues long. Trimming took 5 bases from V and 6 from J, leaving 25 bases between them. CDR3 sequence reads: CASSASGRPGGLAEAFF. CDR3 nucleotides: TGTGCCAGCAGTGCATCAGGACGTCCCGGCGGGTTAGCTGAAGCTTTCTTT.

The chain carries TRBV28 and TRBJ1-4; weak D call: TRBD1 (5 bases). The CDR3 totals 15 residues. Germline loops: CDR1 MDHEN, CDR2 SYDVKM. The V end was cut by 2 bases, the J end by 4 bases, with 11 bases between. CDR3 amino acids: CASSLPTGGNEKLFF. The CDR3 DNA sequence: TGTGCCAGCAGTTTACCGACGGGGGGTAATGAAAAACTGTTTTTT.

The rearrangement joins TRBV7-3 to TRBJ2-5; 7 positions agree with TRBD2. Germline assignment: CDR1 SGHTA and CDR2 FQGTGA. This CDR3 has 12 amino acids. Trimming took 1 base from V and 10 from J; bases not matched to a gene: 3. CDR3 sequence reads: CASSLNGGIQYF. CDR3 coding DNA: TGTGCCAGCAGCTTAAACGGGGGGATCCAGTACTTC.

V is TRBV27 and J is TRBJ1-2; 8 nucleotides line up with TRBD1. The V and J ends lost 2 bases and 13 bases, in that order; junction bases with no gene match: 9. Germline V lookup: CDR1 MNHEY, CDR2 SMNVEV (reference sequence). The CDR3 consists of 13 residues. The chain's CDR3 is CASSLGTGVDTTF. The CDR3 DNA reads TGTGCCAGCAGTTTAGGGACAGGCGTCGATACCACCTTC.

The gene calls are TRBV11-2 and TRBJ2-7; 9 nucleotides line up with TRBD2. The CDR3 totals 13 residues. V shed 4 bases and J 2 bases; nucleotides not matched to a gene: 0. Germline V gives CDR1 SGHAT, CDR2 FQNNGV. CDR3 amino acids: CASSSSGTYEQYF. DNA for the CDR3: TGTGCCAGCAGCTCTAGCGGGACCTACGAGCAGTACTTC.

This rearrangement joins TRBV6-2 or TRBV6-3 to TRBJ2-5; D possibly corresponds to TRBD1 (5 bases). The CDR3 contains 17 residues. Germline V CDR1 and CDR2: MNHEY, SVGEGT. The ends were cut back, 4 bases at V and 2 bases at J, with 20 bases in the middle. Here the CDR3 reads CASSFHWGPQDQETQYF. The CDR3 DNA reads as TGTGCCAGCAGTTTCCACTGGGGCCCTCAGGATCAAGAGACCCAGTACTTC.

This chain connects TRBV7-3 to TRBJ2-1; 10 bases map to TRBD2. V shed 1 base, J shed 8 bases, and the junction held 8 bases outside the gene matches. This CDR3 region has 16 residues. The V gene's germline CDR1 is SGHTA and CDR2 FQGTGA. CDR3 residues: CASSLNRLAGEHEQFF. CDR3 nucleotide sequence: TGTGCCAGCAGCTTAAATCGGCTAGCGGGAGAGCATGAGCAGTTCTTC.

The chain is built from TRBV7-9 and TRBJ2-3; maybe TRBD2 (5 bases). Trimming cost V 4 bases and J 2 bases, with 7 bases left between them. The germline V gene encodes CDR1 SEHNR and CDR2 FQNEAQ (reference sequence). The CDR3 runs 13 residues. In DNA form, the CDR3 reads TGTGCCAGCAGCTACGGACTCACAGATACGCAGTATTTT. It yields the protein CASSYGLTDTQYF.

The J gene is TRBJ2-2, the V gene TRBV5-6, with D possibly TRBD2 on 5 matching bases. The CDR3 has 16 residues. The ends were cut back, 0 bases at V and 6 bases at J, with 15 bases in the middle. Germline V lookup: CDR1 SGHDT, CDR2 YYEEEE. The CDR3: CASSLEGEVFAGELFF. The DNA for the CDR3 is TGTGCCAGCAGCTTGGAGGGAGAGGTATTTGCCGGGGAGCTGTTTTTT.

This CDR3 reads CASSVGPSSDTQYF. The DNA for the CDR3 is TGTGCCAGCAGCGTAGGGCCTAGCTCAGATACGCAGTATTTT. The V and J genes are TRBV9 and TRBJ2-3, with D possibly being TRBD2 (5 bases). Germline assignment: CDR1 SGDLS and CDR2 YYNGEE. The V gene lost 0 bases and the J gene lost 4 bases, with 9 bases spanning the gap. The CDR3 contains 14 residues.

The rearrangement joins TRBV7-9 to TRBJ2-5, with 14 bases lining up with TRBD2. The germline gives CDR1 SEHNR, CDR2 FQNEAQ (reference sequence). CDR3 length: 18 residues. The J segment lost 2 bases and the V segment lost 5 bases, leaving 10 bases of the junction unmatched. The CDR3 coding sequence is TGTGCCAGCAGCCGAGGACTAGCGGGAGGAAGAGAACAAGAGACCCAGTACTTC. Translated, it gives CASSRGLAGGREQETQYF. Looking up the rest from reference TRBV7-9 and TRBJ2-5 gives the full variable domain: DTGVSQNPRHKITKRGQNVTFRCDPISEHNRLYWYRQTLGQGPEFLTYFQNEAQLEKSRLLSDRFSAERPKGSFSTLEIQRTEQGDSAMYLCASSRGLAGGREQETQYFGPGTRLLVL.

J is TRBJ2-7 and V is TRBV19, with 15 bases that match TRBD2. Trimming cost V 7 bases and J 9 bases; bases outside gene matches: 7. The CDR3 runs to 14 residues. Germline loops: CDR1 LNHDA, CDR2 SQIVND (reference sequence). The CDR3 nucleotides read TGTGCCAGTAACGGACTAGCGGGAGGGCCACCGCAGTACTTC. Its translation: CASNGLAGGPPQYF.

V and J are TRBV19 and TRBJ2-7, with TRBD2 identical over 12 bases. Germline V CDR1 and CDR2: LNHDA, SQIVND (reference sequence). Germline trimming cut 4 bases from V and 3 bases from J; bases unmatched to any gene: 7. This CDR3 is built from 16 residues. The DNA of the CDR3 is TGTGCCAGTAGTAAGAGGACTAGCGGGACTCACTACGAGCAGTACTTC. The encoded protein is CASSKRTSGTHYEQYF.

The chain has TRBV13 and TRBJ2-7; 7 bases agree with TRBD2. The CDR3 has 15 residues. V dropped 10 bases and J dropped 0; count of bases not matched to a gene: 12. Germline V gene data show CDR1 as PRHDT and CDR2 as FYEKMQ (reference sequence). The CDR3 nucleotides read TGTGCCACCCACTCAATGGGGGGGGGCTCCTACGAGCAGTACTTC. This codes for CATHSMGGGSYEQYF. Full variable domain (remainder filled in from reference TRBV13 and TRBJ2-7): AAGVIQSPRHLIKEKRETATLKCYPIPRHDTVYWYQQGPGQDPQFLISFYEKMQSDKGSIPDRFSAQQFSDYHSELNMSSLELGDSALYFCATHSMGGGSYEQYFGPGTRLTVT.

The V and J genes are TRBV7-2 and TRBJ2-3; 9 bases fit TRBD2. Germline V gives CDR1 SGHTA, CDR2 FQGNSA. The length of the CDR3 is 15 residues. Trimming at V came to 4 bases and at J to 15 bases, leaving 17 bases not matched to a gene. The CDR3 spells CASSYKGSSGMLFYF. The DNA for the CDR3 is TGTGCCAGCAGCTATAAGGGGTCTAGCGGGATGCTTTTCTATTTT.

The CDR3 DNA is TGTGCCAGCAGTCCCATAACAACAGATACGCAGTATTTT. As protein: CASSPITTDTQYF. V and J are TRBV27 and TRBJ2-3, with D unclear. There are 13 residues in the CDR3. Deletions cut 5 bases from V and 3 bases from J, with 9 bases between. Germline lookup yields CDR1 MNHEY and CDR2 SMNVEV (reference sequence).

J is TRBJ2-7 and V is TRBV19; 11 nucleotides align to TRBD2. This CDR3 comprises 14 residues. V lost 4 bases to trimming and J lost 3 bases; unmatched junction nucleotides: 2. CDR1 and CDR2 (germline): LNHDA, SQIVND (reference sequence). The CDR3 loop reads CASSTLAGGYEQYF. The CDR3 region has the DNA TGTGCCAGTAGTACCCTAGCGGGAGGCTACGAGCAGTACTTC.

The chain links TRBV6-1 to TRBJ2-7; 13 bases fit TRBD2. This CDR3 comprises 15 residues. Germline CDR1 is MNHNS and CDR2 is SASEGT. The J segment lost 7 bases and the V segment lost 2 bases, leaving 5 bases of the junction unmatched. The CDR3 reads CASSETSGRAREQYF. The CDR3, as DNA: TGTGCCAGCAGTGAAACTAGCGGGAGGGCCCGGGAGCAGTACTTC.

Concerning this clone: The sample contains more than one DNA sequence encoding this CDR3. The chain is built from TRBV19 and TRBJ1-1; possibly TRBD1 for D (5 bases). This CDR3 region has 12 residues. Trimming stripped 6 bases from V and 4 bases from J, with 9 bases between. Germline lookup yields CDR1 LNHDA and CDR2 SQIVND (reference sequence). The CDR3 is CASRTGGTEAFF. CDR3 sequence (DNA): TGTGCCAGTAGGACCGGGGGCACTGAAGCTTTCTTT.

The rearrangement links TRBV9 to TRBJ2-3, with a tentative D call TRBD1 (5 bases). Germline CDR1 and CDR2: SGDLS and YYNGEE. The CDR3 consists of 15 residues. V was shortened by 0 bases and J by 2 bases, with 10 bases between the two germline ends. The CDR3 reads CASSVARDVTDTQYF. The CDR3 nucleotides are TGTGCCAGCAGCGTAGCCAGGGATGTCACAGATACGCAGTATTTT.

This clone was recorded only once. V gene TRBV9 combines with J gene TRBJ2-7; a possible D gene is TRBD1 (6 bases). This CDR3 spans 15 amino acids. CDR1 and CDR2 from the germline V gene are SGDLS and YYNGEE. With 0 bases removed from V and 0 bases from J, the gap between germline ends came to 10 bases. The CDR3 DNA follows: TGTGCCAGCAGCGTAGCGACAGGTAGCTCCTACGAGCAGTACTTC. Amino acid sequence: CASSVATGSSYEQYF.

The chain uses TRBV19 and TRBJ2-1, with 7 bases aligning to TRBD2. With V trimmed by 1 base and J by 5 bases, 5 bases remained unmatched. The CDR3 has 15 residues. Germline CDR1 LNHDA, CDR2 SQIVND (reference sequence). The CDR3 loop is CASSIVASGNNEQFF. CDR3 DNA sequence: TGTGCCAGTAGTATAGTGGCTAGCGGAAACAATGAGCAGTTCTTC.

V gene TRBV24-1 combines with J gene TRBJ1-1, with D perhaps matching TRBD1 (6 bases). The CDR3 loop spans 15 amino acids. V was shortened by 4 bases and J by 7 bases, with 18 bases between the two germline ends. The germline V gene has CDR1 KGHDR and CDR2 SFDVKD. CDR3 loop: CATSDPGQPTGEAFF. The DNA for the CDR3 is TGTGCCACCAGTGACCCGGGACAACCAACGGGTGAAGCTTTCTTT.

The rearrangement links TRBV5-4 to TRBJ2-5; D is perhaps TRBD2 (7 bases). V lost 0 bases and J 4 bases, leaving 16 bases between the germline ends. CDR3 length: 16 residues. Germline CDR1 SGHNT, CDR2 YYREEE (reference sequence). The CDR3 DNA follows: TGTGCCAGCAGCTTGGTCGGCAGGGGCGGGGGAGAGACCCAGTACTTC. This codes for CASSLVGRGGGETQYF.

The chain employs TRBV2 and TRBJ2-7, with TRBD2 matching 12 bases. In germline, CDR1 is SNHLY, CDR2 FYNNEI. The length of the CDR3 is 16 residues. V gave up 5 bases and J gave up 3 bases; unmatched junction bases: 8. This chain's CDR3 is CASSLSSGRAGYEQYF. As DNA, the CDR3 is TGTGCCAGCAGTCTGTCTAGCGGGAGGGCCGGCTACGAGCAGTACTTC.

The chain uses TRBV2 and TRBJ1-5; D perhaps matches TRBD1 (5 bases). Trimming pared 2 bases from V and 0 bases from J, leaving 17 bases between. Germline assignment: CDR1 SNHLY and CDR2 FYNNEI. This CDR3 region has 18 residues. CDR3 coding DNA: TGTGCCAGCAGTGAATTGGGGGGGATCCCGTTTAGCAATCAGCCCCAGCATTTT. This translates into CASSELGGIPFSNQPQHF.